The sequence of this T cell receptor beta chain was determined in a study of control samples from healthy donors and cancer patients. Per germline, CDR1 DFQATT and CDR2 SNEGSKA (reference sequence). V dropped 2 bases and J dropped 8 bases, with 9 bases sitting between them. There are 11 residues in the CDR3. Generated by immunoSEQ multiplex PCR, the TCRdb table keeps only in-frame clones and is missing some. Of about 74,000 clones in the sample, nearly 90% were seen once. Sequences were obtained from blood. The origin of this receptor is a woman aged 45 to 65 in good health. The chain employs TRBV20-1 and TRBJ1-2; D gene uncertain. CDR3 nucleotide sequence: TGCAGTGCTAGAACGTTAAGGGGCTACACCTTC. The encoded protein is CSARTLRGYTF.